The T cell receptor beta chain under discussion was sequenced for a study of blood T cell repertoires in COVID-19. Germline V gene lookup returns CDR1 MNHEY and CDR2 SMNVEV (reference sequence). The CDR3 loop spans 20 amino acids. Trimming at V came to 1 base and at J to 5 bases, leaving 15 bases not matched to a gene. Libraries were prepared by immunoSEQ multiplex PCR; TCRdb keeps only in-frame clonotypes and omits some of them. The table shows about 100,000 clones, with approximately 81% occurring only once. The source material was peripheral blood. This receptor was taken from a human donor in a cohort sampled during active COVID-19. The rearrangement links TRBV27 to TRBJ2-2; TRBD2 matches 11 bases. The CDR3 loop is CASSLYGVIAGGVGTGELFF. For the CDR3, the DNA is TGTGCCAGCAGTTTATACGGGGTGATAGCGGGAGGGGTTGGAACCGGGGAGCTGTTTTTT.